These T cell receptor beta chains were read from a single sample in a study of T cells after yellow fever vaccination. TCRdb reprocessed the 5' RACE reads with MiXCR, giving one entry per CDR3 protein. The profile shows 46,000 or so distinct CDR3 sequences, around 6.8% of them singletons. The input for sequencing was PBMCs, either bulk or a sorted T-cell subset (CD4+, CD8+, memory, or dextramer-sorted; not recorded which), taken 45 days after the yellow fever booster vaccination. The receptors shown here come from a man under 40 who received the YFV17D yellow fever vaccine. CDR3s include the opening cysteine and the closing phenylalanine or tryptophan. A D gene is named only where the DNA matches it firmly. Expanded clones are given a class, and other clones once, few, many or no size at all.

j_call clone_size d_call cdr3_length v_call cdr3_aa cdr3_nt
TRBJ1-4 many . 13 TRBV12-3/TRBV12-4 CASSSDLRGKLFF TGTGCCAGCAGTTCAGATCTCAGAGGAAAACTGTTTTTT
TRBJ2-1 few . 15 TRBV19 CASRVRGAPANEQFF TGTGCCAGTAGGGTGAGGGGGGCTCCTGCCAATGAGCAGTTCTTC
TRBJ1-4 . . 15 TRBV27 CASRPPASFNEKLFF TGTGCCAGCAGGCCACCCGCCTCGTTTAATGAAAAACTGTTTTTT
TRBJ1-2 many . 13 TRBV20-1 CSARTGGLYGYTF TGCAGTGCTAGAACTGGGGGGCTTTATGGCTACACCTTC
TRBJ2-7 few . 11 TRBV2 CASTESYEQYF TGTGCCAGCACAGAATCCTACGAGCAGTACTTC
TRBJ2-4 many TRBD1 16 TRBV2 CASSATGLNAKNIQYF TGTGCCAGCAGTGCGACAGGGCTGAACGCCAAAAACATTCAGTACTTC
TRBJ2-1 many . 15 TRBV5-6 CASSLGPNSYNEQFF TGTGCCAGCAGCTTGGGACCGAACTCCTACAATGAGCAGTTCTTC
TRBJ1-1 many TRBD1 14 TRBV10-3 CAISLDRGLTEAFF TGTGCCATCAGTTTAGACAGGGGGCTTACTGAAGCTTTCTTT
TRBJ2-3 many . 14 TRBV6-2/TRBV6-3 CASLRGGSKDTQYF TGTGCCAGTCTCCGAGGAGGGAGTAAAGATACGCAGTATTTT
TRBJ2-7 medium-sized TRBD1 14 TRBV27 CASSEPGTGHEQYF TGTGCCAGCAGTGAACCGGGGACAGGGCACGAGCAGTACTTC
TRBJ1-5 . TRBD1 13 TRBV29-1 CSVGQGLNQPQHF TGCAGCGTTGGACAGGGGCTTAATCAGCCCCAGCATTTT
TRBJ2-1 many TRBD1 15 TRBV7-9 CASGDNAGGIDEQFF TGTGCCAGCGGAGACAATGCAGGGGGTATCGATGAGCAGTTCTTC
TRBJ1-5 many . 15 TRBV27 CASSSNRPEYQPQHF TGTGCCAGCAGTTCAAACCGACCCGAATATCAGCCCCAGCATTTT
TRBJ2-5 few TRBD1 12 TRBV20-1 CSAIGGKETQYF TGCAGTGCAATAGGGGGCAAAGAGACCCAGTACTTC
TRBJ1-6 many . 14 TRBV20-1 CSASRDTSTSPLHF TGCAGTGCTAGCCGGGACACATCAACTTCACCCCTCCACTTT
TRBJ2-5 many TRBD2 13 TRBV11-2 CASSRGEVETQYF TGTGCCAGCAGCCGGGGGGAGGTTGAGACCCAGTACTTC
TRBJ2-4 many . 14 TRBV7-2 CASSSLEKKNIQYF TGTGCCAGCAGCTCTCTCGAGAAAAAAAACATTCAGTACTTC
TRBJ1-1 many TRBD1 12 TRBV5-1 CASSLVGQPAFF TGCGCCAGCAGCTTGGTGGGACAGCCGGCTTTCTTT
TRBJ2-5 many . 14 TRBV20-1 CSARDPREQETQYF TGCAGTGCTAGAGATCCCCGGGAGCAAGAGACCCAGTACTTC
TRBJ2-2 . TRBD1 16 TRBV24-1 CATSDFGQGAGGELFF TGTGCCACCAGTGATTTTGGTCAGGGGGCAGGCGGGGAGCTGTTTTTT
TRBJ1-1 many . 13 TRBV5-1 CASSLGSNTEAFF TGCGCCAGCAGCTTAGGCAGTAACACTGAAGCTTTCTTT
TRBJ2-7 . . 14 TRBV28 CASSFLQGAYEQYF TGTGCCAGCAGTTTTCTACAGGGTGCGTACGAGCAGTACTTC